These 27 T cell receptor beta chains came from one sample sequenced in a study of cytomegalovirus exposure and HLA in healthy donors. The PCR was carried out with 60 Vbeta primers and 13 Jbeta primers. TCRdb's table, derived via immunoSEQ multiplex PCR, lists solely in-frame clones and lacks some. The sample yields under 150,000 clones, 76% seen once. The source material was PBMCs. All receptors derive from a woman aged 40 to 50 in good health and CMV-seronegative.

This rearrangement joins TRBV9 to TRBJ2-1; 10 bases agree with TRBD1. The CDR3 has 15 amino acids. Germline-derived CDR1 and CDR2 are SGDLS and YYNGEE. V gave up 2 bases and J gave up 3 bases; unmatched junction bases: 2. CDR3 region: CASSVTGGDYNEQFF. Here the CDR3 DNA reads TGTGCCAGCAGCGTGACAGGGGGCGACTACAATGAGCAGTTCTTC.

The rearrangement uses TRBV4-2 and TRBJ2-5, with unresolved D. CDR3 length: 15 residues. Germline CDR1 and CDR2: LGHNA and YNFKEQ. Trimming cost V 0 bases and J 5 bases, with 13 bases left between them. CDR3 sequence: CASSQESLFKETQYF. The CDR3 DNA sequence: TGTGCCAGCAGCCAAGAGAGTCTCTTTAAGGAGACCCAGTACTTC.

The genes are TRBV27 and TRBJ2-1; TRBD2 agrees at 8 bases. The length of the CDR3 is 14 residues. Per germline, CDR1 MNHEY and CDR2 SMNVEV (reference sequence). The ends lost 6 bases at V and 3 bases at J; junction bases unmatched: 4. The chain's CDR3 is CASRLAGRYNEQFF. In DNA form, the CDR3 reads TGTGCCAGCAGGCTAGCGGGCCGCTACAATGAGCAGTTCTTC.

This chain connects TRBV25-1 to TRBJ1-2, with 10 bases identical to TRBD1. The V and J ends lost 3 bases and 3 bases, in that order; junction bases with no gene match: 4. This CDR3 has 15 residues. Germline CDR1 MGHDK, CDR2 SYGVNS. The CDR3, as DNA: TGTGCCAGCAGTGACTGGACAGGGGGGGACTATGGCTACACCTTC. This sequence encodes CASSDWTGGDYGYTF.

V and J are TRBV11-2 and TRBJ2-2; maybe TRBD2 (5 bases). The CDR3 runs 16 residues. The V end lost 2 bases, the J end lost 4 bases, and 14 bases lay between the germline ends. Per germline, CDR1 SGHAT and CDR2 FQNNGV. CDR3 nucleotide sequence: TGTGCCAGCAGCTTATATTATAGCGAGGCCACCGGGGAGCTGTTTTTT. It encodes CASSLYYSEATGELFF.

The chain couples TRBV2 to TRBJ1-2; D call uncertain. The V gene's germline CDR1 is SNHLY and CDR2 FYNNEI. The V end was cut by 5 bases, the J end by 3 bases, with 10 bases between. The CDR3 contains 13 residues. CDR3 DNA sequence: TGTGCCAGCAGTTCCCAGGTTCACTATGGCTACACCTTC. Protein sequence: CASSSQVHYGYTF.

This clone was recorded a few times. The gene calls are TRBV5-1 and TRBJ1-2; D possibly corresponds to TRBD1 (6 bases). Trimming pared 0 bases from V and 3 bases from J, leaving 21 bases between. Germline CDR1 and CDR2: SGHRS and YFSETQ. The CDR3 totals 18 residues. For the CDR3, the DNA is TGCGCCAGCAGCTTGGGGGGGTTCTTTAAGACAGGCCACTATGGCTACACCTTC. Its protein product is CASSLGGFFKTGHYGYTF.

This rearrangement joins TRBV27 to TRBJ1-2, with D tentatively TRBD1 (5 bases). CDR3 size: 16 residues. The germline V gene encodes CDR1 MNHEY and CDR2 SMNVEV (reference sequence). Trimming removed 6 bases at V and 3 bases at J, with 20 bases between. The CDR3 here is CASSPKSHRGYYGYTF. The DNA of the CDR3 is TGTGCCAGCAGCCCGAAATCTCACCGGGGGTACTATGGCTACACCTTC.

The chain has TRBV6-1 and TRBJ2-7; the match to TRBD1 covers 11 bases. CDR3 size: 15 residues. Germline V gene lookup returns CDR1 MNHNS and CDR2 SASEGT. With V trimmed by 4 bases and J by 3 bases, 5 bases remained unmatched. CDR3 bases: TGTGCCAGCAGTGGGACAGGGGGCTCATACTACGAGCAGTACTTC. Its translation is CASSGTGGSYYEQYF.

V gene TRBV7-2 combines with J gene TRBJ1-2, with 7 positions matching TRBD1. This CDR3 is 13 amino acids long. V trimming: 1 base; J trimming: 7 bases; junction bases outside the gene matches: 3. Germline CDR1 is SGHTA and CDR2 is FQGNSA. CDR3 DNA sequence: TGTGCCAGCAGCTTAGGGCAGGGGGGTGGCTACACCTTC. It specifies CASSLGQGGGYTF.

In this sample, this clone is medium-sized. This rearrangement joins TRBV4-1 to TRBJ2-1; TRBD2 aligns across 13 bases. The CDR3 length is 16 residues. Germline values: CDR1 MGHRA, CDR2 YSYEKL. Trimming at V came to 0 bases and at J to 7 bases, leaving 3 bases not matched to a gene. CDR3 sequence: CASSQDPGLAGNEQFF. In nucleotides, the CDR3 is TGCGCCAGCAGCCAAGATCCGGGACTAGCGGGAAATGAGCAGTTCTTC.

The chain employs TRBV27 and TRBJ1-6, with D maybe TRBD1 (6 bases). V was clipped by 0 bases and J by 5 bases, with 14 bases between them. The length of the CDR3 is 17 residues. In germline, CDR1 is MNHEY, CDR2 SMNVEV (reference sequence). The CDR3 region has the DNA TGTGCCAGCAGTTTATCGAGGGGGGGTAGGGATAATTCACCCCTCCACTTT. Translating it yields CASSLSRGGRDNSPLHF.

The chain carries TRBV9 and TRBJ2-3; TRBD2 aligns across 12 bases. J lost 4 bases, V lost 0 bases, and 9 bases had no gene match. From germline, CDR1 is SGDLS and CDR2 YYNGEE. The CDR3 is made up of 18 amino acids. The CDR3, as DNA: TGTGCCAGCAGCGTAGGGGCGTCTAGCGGGGGGGCAGCAGATACGCAGTATTTT. Amino acids: CASSVGASSGGAADTQYF.

The genes are TRBV11-3 and TRBJ1-1; perhaps TRBD1 as D (6 bases). CDR1 and CDR2 from the germline V gene are SGHNT and YENEEA. The CDR3 has 13 amino acids. V was trimmed by 3 bases and J by 6 bases, leaving 11 bases between them. DNA for the CDR3: TGTGCCAGCAGCTTCCAAGGACAGCCTGAAGCTTTCTTT. This gives the protein CASSFQGQPEAFF.

This clone was observed a single time. The chain has TRBV7-6 and TRBJ1-2; tentatively, D is TRBD1 (5 bases). V lost 0 bases and J lost 2, with 7 bases in between. The germline CDR1 and CDR2 sequences are SGHVS and FNYEAQ. The CDR3 is 14 residues long. The CDR3 spells CASSLAGGNYGYTF. The DNA for the CDR3 is TGTGCCAGCAGCTTAGCCGGGGGAAACTATGGCTACACCTTC.

This clone was counted once. V and J are TRBV4-1 and TRBJ1-1; D call uncertain. The CDR3 totals 15 residues. Between the trimmed V and J ends, which lost 4 bases and 0 bases, there was a span of 12 bases. Germline CDR1 and CDR2: MGHRA and YSYEKL. CDR3 nucleotides: TGCGCCAGCAGCCGAATGCGGTCTATGAACACTGAAGCTTTCTTT. Its protein product is CASSRMRSMNTEAFF.

V and J are TRBV29-1 and TRBJ1-1; D is unclear. Germline V gene data show CDR1 as SQVTM and CDR2 as ANQGSEA. The CDR3 is 18 residues long. The V end lost 6 bases, the J end lost 0 bases, and 26 bases lay between the germline ends. CDR3 in DNA: TGCAGCGTGAGTCCCCGTGGCCAGACCCTAGATATGAACACTGAAGCTTTCTTT. Protein: CSVSPRGQTLDMNTEAFF.

The rearrangement links TRBV10-3 to TRBJ2-7; 10 bases align to TRBD2. J gave up 0 bases and V 8 bases, and 4 bases lay outside the gene matches. Germline CDR1 is ENHRY and CDR2 is SYGVKD. The CDR3 contains 14 residues. CDR3 DNA sequence: TGTGCCATCCGAACTAGCGGGGACTCCTACGAGCAGTACTTC. The encoded protein is CAIRTSGDSYEQYF.

This chain joins TRBV19 and TRBJ1-6, with 7 bases identical to TRBD1. Trimming at V came to 0 bases and at J to 7 bases, leaving 6 bases not matched to a gene. This CDR3 region has 16 residues. Germline V gene data show CDR1 as LNHDA and CDR2 as SQIVND (reference sequence). CDR3: CASSIEYGTANSPLHF. Here the CDR3 DNA reads TGTGCCAGTAGTATAGAATATGGGACAGCGAATTCACCCCTCCACTTT.

The rearrangement uses TRBV19 and TRBJ1-5; 7 positions agree with TRBD1. CDR3 length: 16 residues. J was trimmed by 10 bases and V by 1 base; bases with no gene match: 13. The V gene's germline CDR1 is LNHDA and CDR2 SQIVND (reference sequence). The CDR3 protein is CASSIGVTQGGVPQHF. The CDR3 DNA sequence: TGTGCCAGTAGTATAGGGGTTACCCAGGGGGGAGTTCCCCAGCATTTT.

J is TRBJ1-4 and V is TRBV18; D unresolved. The CDR3 has 17 residues. Trimming stripped 2 bases from V and 0 bases from J, with 13 bases between. The V gene's germline CDR1 is KGHSH and CDR2 LQKENI. CDR3 nucleotide sequence: TGTGCCAGCTCACCAGCGGTATACTATGCAACTAATGAAAAACTGTTTTTT. Amino acid sequence: CASSPAVYYATNEKLFF.

J is TRBJ1-1 and V is TRBV5-1; D is perhaps TRBD1 (6 bases). Germline CDR1 is SGHRS and CDR2 is YFSETQ. V lost 3 bases and J lost 7, with 16 bases in between. The CDR3 has 14 amino acids. CDR3 in DNA: TGCGCCAGCAGCTCGAGTGGACAGACCCTTGAAGCTTTCTTT. Amino acids: CASSSSGQTLEAFF.

The gene calls are TRBV27 and TRBJ2-2; 8 positions match TRBD2. V lost 7 bases to trimming and J lost 5 bases; unmatched junction nucleotides: 15. The CDR3 sequence is 17 residues long. Germline CDR1 is MNHEY and CDR2 is SMNVEV (reference sequence). The CDR3 loop reads CASTPLSGGPETGELFF. CDR3 DNA sequence: TGTGCCAGCACTCCCTTAAGCGGGGGCCCTGAAACCGGGGAGCTGTTTTTT.

This chain connects TRBV11-2 to TRBJ1-6, with 7 bases matching TRBD1. Losses at the gene ends were 5 bases for V and 16 bases for J; bases not matched to a gene: 11. The germline gives CDR1 SGHAT, CDR2 FQNNGV. This CDR3 has 13 residues. The CDR3 sequence: CASSRGGQPKLHF. DNA for the CDR3: TGTGCCAGCAGCCGGGGGGGACAGCCCAAGCTCCACTTT. The entire variable domain, with the rest obtained from reference TRBV11-2 and TRBJ1-6, is as follows: EAGVAQSPRYKIIEKRQSVAFWCNPISGHATLYWYQQILGQGPKLLIQFQNNGVVDDSQLPKDRFSAERLKGVDSTLKIQPAKLEDSAVYLCASSRGGQPKLHFGNGTRLTVT.

The genes are TRBV5-5 and TRBJ1-2, with 12 nucleotides matching TRBD1. Germline values: CDR1 SGHKS, CDR2 YYEKEE (reference sequence). J was trimmed by 8 bases and V by 4 bases; bases with no gene match: 9. The CDR3 is made up of 15 amino acids. The CDR3 bases are TGTGCCAGCAGCCACCGGGACAGGGGGCTCGGAGGCTACACCTTC. Translating it yields CASSHRDRGLGGYTF. The full variable domain, rest sourced from reference TRBV5-5 and TRBJ1-2, is DAGVTQSPTHLIKTRGQQVTLRCSPISGHKSVSWYQQVLGQGPQFIFQYYEKEERGRGNFPDRFSARQFPNYSSELNVNALLLGDSALYLCASSHRDRGLGGYTFGSGTRLTVV.

The chain combines TRBV2 with TRBJ1-5; D is perhaps TRBD1 (5 bases). Looked up from germline, CDR1 is SNHLY and CDR2 is FYNNEI. Trimming left V 8 bases short and J 5 bases short, with 19 bases between. The CDR3 extends over 15 amino acids. The CDR3 nucleotides read TGTGCCAGCTTAAATCATGGGGGAGGCGATCAGCCCCAGCATTTT. This encodes CASLNHGGGDQPQHF.

This chain joins TRBV30 and TRBJ1-1, with D maybe TRBD1 (6 bases). Germline V CDR1 and CDR2: GTSNPN, SVGIG (reference sequence). Trimming shortened V by 0 bases and J by 5 bases, and 13 bases separated the two germline ends. The CDR3 is made up of 14 amino acids. The CDR3 region is CAWSVWGPGTEAFF. CDR3 coding DNA: TGTGCCTGGAGTGTATGGGGGCCGGGGACTGAAGCTTTCTTT.